The 10 T cell receptor beta chains below come from one sample, sequenced in a study of molecular identifiers for immune sequencing clone quantification. TCRdb re-analysed the PCR reads in MiXCR, keeping a single row per CDR3 protein. The sample consists of about 36,000 distinct CDR3 sequences, roughly 18% of them appearing once. The sample taken for sequencing was naive CD8+ T cells from blood, with Jurkat cell RNA spiked in. Subset denoted: FACS-sorted CD8+CD4-CCR7+CD45RA+ naive T cells. These receptors all come from a human donor in good health. Some libraries in this study had Jurkat cell RNA spiked in.

The sample holds many counts of this clonotype. The V and J genes are TRBV6-2 or TRBV6-3 and TRBJ2-1; no reliable D call. Germline CDR1 and CDR2: MNHEY and SVGEGT. The length of the CDR3 is 13 residues. Trimming removed 5 bases at V and 7 bases at J, with 12 bases between. CDR3 protein: CASSTNLVNEQFF. CDR3 in DNA: TGTGCCAGCAGTACTAACTTGGTAAATGAGCAGTTCTTC.

At least ten counts were recorded for this clonotype. The rearrangement joins TRBV13 to TRBJ2-7, with a tentative D call TRBD1 (5 bases). Germline CDR1 and CDR2: PRHDT and FYEKMQ (reference sequence). The CDR3 runs 13 residues. The germline V and J ends were trimmed by 4 bases and 6 bases, with 13 bases remaining between them. The CDR3 spells CASSSWTSGEQYF. The DNA of the CDR3 is TGTGCCAGCAGCTCCTGGACATCAGGCGAGCAGTACTTC. Full variable domain (rest looked up from reference TRBV13 and TRBJ2-7): AAGVIQSPRHLIKEKRETATLKCYPIPRHDTVYWYQQGPGQDPQFLISFYEKMQSDKGSIPDRFSAQQFSDYHSELNMSSLELGDSALYFCASSSWTSGEQYFGPGTRLTVT.

Many counts were recorded for this clonotype. CDR3 sequence: CASSLRAGGGDTQYF. CDR3 sequence (DNA): TGTGCCAGCAGCCTTAGGGCGGGAGGTGGAGATACGCAGTATTTT. The chain has TRBV4-2 and TRBJ2-3, with 8 bases aligning to TRBD2. This CDR3 spans 15 amino acids. V lost 4 bases to trimming and J lost 5 bases; unmatched junction nucleotides: 8. Germline V gene data show CDR1 as LGHNA and CDR2 as YNFKEQ.

This clonotype has only a few counts. The V call is TRBV5-8, the J call TRBJ2-1; 12 positions match TRBD2. This CDR3 is built from 15 residues. Germline V lookup: CDR1 SGHTS, CDR2 YDEGEE. The ends lost 4 bases at V and 8 bases at J; junction bases unmatched: 7. CDR3 sequence: CASSVTSGSFDEQFF. CDR3 DNA: TGTGCCAGCAGCGTGACTAGCGGGAGTTTTGATGAGCAGTTCTTC.

This clonotype was found a few times. This chain links TRBV15 with TRBJ2-2; weak D call: TRBD1 (6 bases). Trimming took off 4 bases at V and 7 bases at J, with 7 bases between the two ends. Germline assignment: CDR1 LNHNV and CDR2 YYDKDF (reference sequence). The CDR3 contains 12 residues. CDR3 DNA sequence: TGTGCCACCAGCACAGGGGTCGGGGAGCTGTTTTTT. Protein: CATSTGVGELFF.

The chain links TRBV4-2 to TRBJ1-5; tentatively, D is TRBD1 (5 bases). Germline CDR1 LGHNA, CDR2 YNFKEQ. The CDR3 spans 16 residues. Trimming removed 0 bases at V and 2 bases at J, with 11 bases between. The CDR3 region is CASSQDRVLGNQPQHF. The CDR3 nucleotides are TGTGCCAGCAGCCAAGACAGGGTTTTAGGCAATCAGCCCCAGCATTTT.

The chain joins TRBV4-3 to TRBJ1-2, with 10 bases lining up with TRBD1. The J segment lost 2 bases and the V segment lost 8 bases, leaving 8 bases of the junction unmatched. This CDR3 comprises 15 residues. The germline CDR1 and CDR2 sequences are LGHNA and YSLEER. The CDR3 loop reads CASGQGTGVNYGYTF. CDR3 sequence (DNA): TGCGCCAGCGGACAAGGGACAGGGGTCAACTATGGCTACACCTTC.

This clonotype was counted at least ten times. This chain links TRBV4-1 with TRBJ2-3; TRBD2 aligns across 8 bases. V was clipped by 5 bases and J by 0 bases; unmatched bases: 4. This CDR3 contains 15 residues. In germline, CDR1 is MGHRA, CDR2 YSYEKL. CDR3 in DNA: TGCGCCAGCAGCACCCTAGCGGGTAGCACAGATACGCAGTATTTT. It yields the protein CASSTLAGSTDTQYF.

This clonotype was detected many times. The chain employs TRBV5-1 and TRBJ1-1, with no clear D. CDR3 length equals 14 residues. Between the trimmed V and J ends, which lost 0 bases and 4 bases, there was a span of 10 bases. The germline V gene has CDR1 SGHRS and CDR2 YFSETQ. Here the CDR3 reads CASSLDGGSTEAFF. The CDR3 nucleotides read TGCGCCAGCAGCTTGGATGGAGGCTCCACTGAAGCTTTCTTT.

In its sample, this clonotype was seen a few times. The CDR3 carries no conserved terminal phenylalanine or tryptophan, so it likely arises from a read error. The limits of the CDR3 on the DNA are not certain, so only TCRdb's listed CDR3 is given. The J gene is TRBJ2-1, the V gene TRBV15; TRBD2, the table's D call, was not compared with the DNA. The CDR3 is 13 residues long, counting both termini. Looked up from germline, CDR1 is LNHNV and CDR2 is YYDKDF (reference sequence). Here the CDR3 reads CATSGDYRDYPLV.